Presented here are 12 T cell receptor beta chains from one specimen sequenced in a study of cytomegalovirus exposure and HLA in healthy donors. Libraries were prepared by immunoSEQ multiplex PCR; TCRdb keeps only in-frame clonotypes and omits some of them. The top ten hold approximately 2.3% of the sample, which has around 99,000 clones, about 90% seen once. Sequencing was done on a sample of PBMCs. The receptors shown here come from a woman aged 18-29 years in good health and CMV-seronegative.

The CDR3 region has the DNA TGTGCCAGCAGCGTAGGGGCAGGGGGCGCGGGAGAGACCCAGTACTTC. As protein: CASSVGAGGAGETQYF. The chain is built from TRBV9 and TRBJ2-5, with TRBD1 matching over 8 bases. Losses at the gene ends were 0 bases for V and 4 bases for J; bases not matched to a gene: 8. The CDR3 spans 16 residues. Germline values: CDR1 SGDLS, CDR2 YYNGEE.

The chain is built from TRBV23-1 and TRBJ1-5; D may be TRBD1 (6 bases). Being an ORF, TRBV23-1 has a function that is uncertain. The CDR3 totals 17 residues. V dropped 2 bases and J dropped 0 bases, with 14 bases sitting between them. The CDR3 DNA follows: TGCGCCAGCAGTCAACGCCCAGGGGAACATAGCAATCAGCCCCAGCATTTT. Translated, it gives CASSQRPGEHSNQPQHF.

The chain recombines TRBV6-5 with TRBJ1-2; TRBD1 might be the D (5 bases). Trimming cost V 0 bases and J 4 bases, with 15 bases left between them. The CDR3 is 16 amino acids. Germline V CDR1 and CDR2: MNHEY, SVGAGI. CDR3 coding DNA: TGTGCCAGCAGTTACTCGGGTACAGGTTGGGGCTATGGCTACACCTTC. Translating gives CASSYSGTGWGYGYTF.

This clone has only one observation. J is TRBJ2-2 and V is TRBV28; 9 nucleotides agree with TRBD1. The J segment lost 3 bases and the V segment lost 6 bases, leaving 5 bases of the junction unmatched. The CDR3 has 15 amino acids. Germline loops: CDR1 MDHEN, CDR2 SYDVKM. The CDR3 DNA reads as TGTGCCAGCAGGTGGGGACAGGGTCACACCGGGGAGCTGTTTTTT. Translated, it gives CASRWGQGHTGELFF.

The rearrangement links TRBV9 to TRBJ2-3, with unresolved D. Trimming removed 1 base from V and 2 bases from J, with 8 bases in between. The CDR3 is made up of 14 amino acids. Germline V gene sequence: CDR1 SGDLS, CDR2 YYNGEE. The CDR3 loop is CASSVIHPTDTQYF. In nucleotides, the CDR3 is TGTGCCAGCAGCGTAATCCATCCCACAGATACGCAGTATTTT.

V usage is TRBV10-1 and J usage is TRBJ1-1; possible D gene TRBD1, 5 bases. V was trimmed by 3 bases and J by 5 bases, leaving 7 bases between them. The CDR3 is 12 amino acids. CDR1 is WNHNN and CDR2 is SYGVQD in the germline V gene (reference sequence). The CDR3 DNA reads as TGCGCCAGCAGTGAAACAGGAACTGAAGCTTTCTTT. This translates into CASSETGTEAFF.

The chain uses TRBV10-3 and TRBJ2-5; D unclear. Trimming cost V 0 bases and J 2 bases, with 10 bases left between them. CDR3 length equals 15 residues. CDR1 is ENHRY and CDR2 is SYGVKD in the germline V gene. In nucleotides, the CDR3 is TGTGCCATCAGTGAGTCGATCAGTCCACAAGAGACCCAGTACTTC. This sequence encodes CAISESISPQETQYF.

The V call is TRBV25-1, the J call TRBJ1-2, with TRBD1 as a possible D gene (5 bases). V was trimmed by 6 bases and J by 5 bases, leaving 7 bases between them. Germline V CDR1 and CDR2: MGHDK, SYGVNS. The CDR3 is 11 residues long. The CDR3 loop reads CASRGGYGYTF. In DNA, the CDR3 is TGTGCCAGCAGGGGGGGGTATGGCTACACCTTC.

For this clone: In the same sample, other DNA sequences code for this CDR3. The chain employs TRBV7-9 and TRBJ1-1; D is undetermined. V shed 2 bases and J shed 5 bases, with 9 bases lying between them. From germline, CDR1 is SEHNR and CDR2 FQNEAQ (reference sequence). There are 13 residues in the CDR3. The CDR3 loop is CASSLPGGTEAFF. DNA for the CDR3: TGTGCCAGCAGCTTACCAGGCGGGACTGAAGCTTTCTTT.

The chain has TRBV19 and TRBJ1-3; 7 positions agree with TRBD1. The junction had 10 bases not matched to a gene; V was cut back by 5 bases and J by 0 bases. This CDR3 spans 17 amino acids. Germline values: CDR1 LNHDA, CDR2 SQIVND (reference sequence). The CDR3 loop is CASSPRTGPNSGNTIYF. The CDR3 DNA sequence: TGTGCCAGTAGTCCCCGGACAGGCCCCAACTCTGGAAACACCATATATTTT.

This chain uses TRBV9 with TRBJ2-2; 8 bases map to TRBD2. The J segment lost 0 bases and the V segment lost 4 bases, leaving 5 bases of the junction unmatched. The CDR3 is 16 amino acids. CDR1 is SGDLS, CDR2 YYNGEE, per germline. The CDR3 loop reads CASSIGRGANTGELFF. In nucleotides, the CDR3 is TGTGCCAGCAGCATAGGGCGGGGGGCGAACACCGGGGAGCTGTTTTTT.

This clone has more than one count but fewer than ten. The gene calls are TRBV4-3 and TRBJ2-7; 8 bases are a match to TRBD1. CDR1 is LGHNA, CDR2 YSLEER, per germline. This CDR3 is built from 16 residues. J gave up 4 bases and V 1 base, and 9 bases lay outside the gene matches. CDR3 protein: CASSQVLRGLMYEQYF. DNA of the CDR3: TGCGCCAGCAGCCAAGTTCTCAGGGGGCTGATGTACGAGCAGTACTTC.